This T cell receptor beta chain was identified in a study of beta chain features in type 1 diabetes (dated by TCRdb to the late 2010s). About the investigation overall: No differences in mean age, gender distribution, total cell number or subset yield were found between patients and healthy donors. Across all samples, approximately 98,000,000 sorted cells were examined, and cell number per subset correlated strongly with RNA yield. In the study, TCRB repertoires of sorted circulating CD4+ T cell subsets from recently diagnosed type 1 diabetes patients were compared with those of matched healthy donors. Naive and central memory subsets were obtained from all 28 donors, but regulatory and stem cell-like memory subsets were isolated from only 8 patients and roughly eight healthy donors.

The High Capacity cDNA Reverse Transcription Kit was used to reverse transcribe all of the isolated RNA, meaning that expressed TCRB transcripts were what got sequenced. Naive, central memory and regulatory T cell samples underwent deep immunoSEQ sequencing, averaging around 4 million total reads per sample. After sorted cells were lysed in RLT buffer, RNA was extracted with DNase-treated RNeasy Micro or Mini kits, with the choice depending on cell number. Each cell subset was processed on its own to prevent cross-contamination, while patient and healthy donor samples were processed together. The immunoSEQ multiplex PCR was used to amplify TCRB sequences from cDNA, yielding 87-bp fragments that span the CDR3 region. Sequencing of the amplicons was performed on the Illumina HiSeq platform. The study's processing was this. PCR bias was corrected computationally using synthetic template baselines, and reads within Hamming distance 2 were collapsed, with unmergeable singletons discarded. Reads were aligned to IMGT to assign V, D and J genes, CDR3 length, and insertions or deletions at six rearrangement sites. Clonotype counts were normalized to sorted cell number within each subset before computing true diversity and Gini coefficients with the tcR R package. The overlap coefficient, calculated on TCRB nucleotide sequences, was used to quantify repertoire sharing. Out-of-frame TCRB sequences from naive cells were analyzed to stand in for the pre-selection repertoire. TCRdb provides this immuneACCESS table in a form limited to in-frame rearrangements. Some clones are lacking; in checked studies, under half of them reflect an unresolved V gene, and why the rest are absent is not known. That table is the source of V, J and clone size, and D and trimming were worked out from the DNA. The table for this sample lists a few hundred thousand clones; about 30% of them were counted only once. The biggest ten clones account for about 0.06% of the sample.

According to the germline V gene (reference sequence), CDR1 reads LNHDA and CDR2 reads SQIVND. Taken from cysteine to phenylalanine, the CDR3 has 15 residues. Here the CDR3 DNA is all that survives: 45 bases in frame from base 1. The trim is 7 bases for V and 1 base for J, with a gap of 17 bases between the germline ends. Study-wide findings and limitations: Only small numbers of individuals were included in the HLA sub-analyses, which left unresolved whether HLA type had any influence on TCRB rearrangement. Fewer insertions and more nucleotide deletions at VDJ recombination sites were observed in patients with type 1 diabetes, implying thymic rearrangement abnormalities. A moderate but significant shortening of TCRB CDR3 length was observed in type 1 diabetes patients in all four CD4+ subsets. PCR may preferentially amplify shorter templates, but because patient and control samples were amplified and corrected together, any resulting skew would affect both groups equally. The naive, central memory and regulatory TCRB repertoires appeared to resemble one another more closely among patients than among healthy donors. Because cDNA was sequenced instead of genomic DNA, highly expressing activated cells could be over-represented, though the groups showed no difference in activation or CD3 levels.

In this sample, this clone turned up a few times. There is no known antigen for this receptor. Within one base of it there is no much larger clone, and no base qualities were kept. Each donor gave one peripheral blood draw, roughly 120 mL on average, collected into heparinised tubes. Using a panel that included CD45RO, CCR7, CD25, CD127, CD95 and CD27, naive, central memory, regulatory and stem cell-like memory CD4+ T cells were sorted on a BD FACSAria II. All sorted populations exceeded 95% purity. PBMCs were separated immediately by Lymphoprep density gradient centrifugation and were stained directly, without being cultured. To minimize batch effects, samples were stained and sorted in pairs, one healthy donor with one patient per experiment.

This receptor was obtained from a young man in good health. The chain is made from TRBV19 and TRBJ2-7; the D element might be TRBD1 or TRBD2, as each aligns at 5 bases. Sequencing was carried out using naive CD4+ T cells from blood. In light of the paper, this sample's cell subset or site label describes: true naive CD4+ T cells. CDR3 sequence: CASTLGAGGSYEQYF. The sequenced DNA: TGTGCCAGTACCCTCGGGGCAGGCGGGTCCTACGAGCAGTACTTC.